What follows are 6 T cell receptor beta chains derived from one specimen sequenced in a study of T cell responses to AZD1222 COVID-19 vaccine. Data came from immunoSEQ multiplex PCR; TCRdb stores just in-frame clones and leaves some out. The profile shows 100,000 to 150,000 clones, around 89% of them singletons. The sequencing here drew on peripheral blood, taken 28 days after the second AZD1222 dose. These receptors came from an adult who received the AZD1222 COVID-19 vaccine.

The rearrangement joins TRBV7-3 to TRBJ2-1; the D gene is possibly TRBD1 (6 bases). Deletions cut 5 bases from V and 6 bases from J, with 11 bases between. The CDR3 length is 13 residues. CDR1 and CDR2 (germline): SGHTA, FQGTGA. CDR3 sequence: CASSVRGGNEQFF. CDR3 coding DNA: TGTGCCAGCAGCGTACGAGGGGGCAATGAGCAGTTCTTC.

This chain connects TRBV3-1 (or the pseudogene TRBV3-2) to TRBJ2-1; D possibly corresponds to TRBD2 (7 bases). CDR1 LGHDT and CDR2 YNNKEL come from the germline V gene (reference sequence). V lost 4 bases and J lost 3, with 19 bases in between. The CDR3 runs to 17 residues. The CDR3 DNA sequence: TGTGCCAGCAGCCTAAGGGGGGGAGGTGGGTACTACAATGAGCAGTTCTTC. As protein: CASSLRGGGGYYNEQFF.

V and J are TRBV29-1 and TRBJ2-2, with 8 bases matching TRBD1. The V gene's germline CDR1 is SQVTM and CDR2 ANQGSEA. The CDR3 contains 14 residues. The junction had 8 bases not matched to a gene; V was cut back by 4 bases and J by 7 bases. The CDR3 DNA follows: TGCAGCGTTGCGGGACAGGCTTTGGGCGGGGAGCTGTTTTTT. This translates into CSVAGQALGGELFF.

This chain joins TRBV7-2 and TRBJ2-3; D may be TRBD1 (6 bases). The CDR3 length is 15 residues. V was cut by 4 bases and J by 2 bases, with 13 bases left in between. CDR1 is SGHTA and CDR2 is FQGNSA in the germline V gene. The CDR3, as DNA: TGTGCCAGCAGCTCACAACAGGGTTCCACAGATACGCAGTATTTT. Amino acids: CASSSQQGSTDTQYF. Full variable domain (outside the CDR3, taken from reference TRBV7-2 and TRBJ2-3): GAGVSQSPSNKVTEKGKDVELRCDPISGHTALYWYRQSLGQGLEFLIYFQGNSAPDKSGLPSDRFSAERTGGSVSTLTIQRTQQEDSAVYLCASSSQQGSTDTQYFGPGTRLTVL.

This clone has just one count. This sequence joins TRBV18 and TRBJ2-7; 8 bases are a match to TRBD1. The J segment lost 1 base and the V segment lost 5 bases, leaving 10 bases of the junction unmatched. The V gene's germline CDR1 is KGHSH and CDR2 LQKENI. The CDR3 runs to 16 residues. The CDR3 DNA sequence: TGTGCCAGCTCATCTCAGGGCCGGGACAGGTCCTACGAGCAGTACTTC. Translating gives CASSSQGRDRSYEQYF.

The rearrangement joins TRBV7-9 to TRBJ2-7; D not certain. V shed 5 bases and J shed 6 bases, with 14 bases lying between them. There are 13 residues in the CDR3. CDR1 and CDR2 from the germline V gene are SEHNR and FQNEAQ (reference sequence). In nucleotides, the CDR3 is TGTGCCAGCAGCCGAGGAATTTTGGGCGAGCAGTACTTC. Protein: CASSRGILGEQYF.